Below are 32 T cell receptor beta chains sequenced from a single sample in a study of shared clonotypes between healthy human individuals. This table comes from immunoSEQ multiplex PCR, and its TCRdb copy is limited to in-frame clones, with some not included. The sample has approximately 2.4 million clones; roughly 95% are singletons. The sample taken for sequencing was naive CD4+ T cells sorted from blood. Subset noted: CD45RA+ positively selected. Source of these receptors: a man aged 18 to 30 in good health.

The CDR3 bases are TGCGCCAGCAGCCAAGCAACCTTCGGACAGGGGGCGCGTGGCTACACCTTC. Protein sequence: CASSQATFGQGARGYTF. The chain is built from TRBV4-1 and TRBJ1-2, with TRBD1 matching over 11 bases. The CDR3 runs to 17 residues. Germline values: CDR1 MGHRA, CDR2 YSYEKL. V dropped 1 base and J dropped 7; count of bases not matched to a gene: 11.

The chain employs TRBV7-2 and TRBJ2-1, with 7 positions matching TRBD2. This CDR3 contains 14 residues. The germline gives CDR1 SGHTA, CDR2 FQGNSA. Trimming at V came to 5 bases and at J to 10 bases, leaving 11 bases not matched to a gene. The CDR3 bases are TGTGCCAGCAGCACAAATCCTAGCGGCCGAGAGCAGTTCTTC. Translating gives CASSTNPSGREQFF.

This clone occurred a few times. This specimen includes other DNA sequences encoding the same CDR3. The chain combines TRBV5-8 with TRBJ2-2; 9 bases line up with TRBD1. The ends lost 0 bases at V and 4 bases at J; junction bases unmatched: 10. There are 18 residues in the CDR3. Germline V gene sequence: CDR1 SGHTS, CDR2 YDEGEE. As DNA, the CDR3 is TGTGCCAGCAGCTTGGTGGATTTCGGGACAGGGAGCACCGGGGAGCTGTTTTTT. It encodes CASSLVDFGTGSTGELFF. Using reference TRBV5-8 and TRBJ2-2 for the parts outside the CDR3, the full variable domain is EAGVTQSPTHLIKTRGQQATLRCSPISGHTSVYWYQQALGLGLQFLLWYDEGEERNRGNFPPRFSGRQFPNYSSELNVNALELEDSALYLCASSLVDFGTGSTGELFFGEGSRLTVL.

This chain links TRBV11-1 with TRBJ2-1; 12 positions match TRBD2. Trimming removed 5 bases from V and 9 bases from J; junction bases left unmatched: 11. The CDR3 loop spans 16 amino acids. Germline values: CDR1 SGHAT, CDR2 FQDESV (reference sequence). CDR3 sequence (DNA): TGTGCCAGCAGCCACGCCTCTAGCGGGGGGGCCGGTGAGCAGTTCTTC. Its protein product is CASSHASSGGAGEQFF. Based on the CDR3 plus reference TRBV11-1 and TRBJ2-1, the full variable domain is EAEVAQSPRYKITEKSQAVAFWCDPISGHATLYWYRQILGQGPELLVQFQDESVVDDSQLPKDRFSAERLKGVDSTLKIQPAELGDSAMYLCASSHASSGGAGEQFFGPGTRLTVL.

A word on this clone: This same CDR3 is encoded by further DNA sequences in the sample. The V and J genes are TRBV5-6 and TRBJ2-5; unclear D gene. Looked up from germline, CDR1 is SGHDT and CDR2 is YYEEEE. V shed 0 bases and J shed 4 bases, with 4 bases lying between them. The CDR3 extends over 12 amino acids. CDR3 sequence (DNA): TGTGCCAGCAGCTTGGTTGGAGAGACCCAGTACTTC. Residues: CASSLVGETQYF.

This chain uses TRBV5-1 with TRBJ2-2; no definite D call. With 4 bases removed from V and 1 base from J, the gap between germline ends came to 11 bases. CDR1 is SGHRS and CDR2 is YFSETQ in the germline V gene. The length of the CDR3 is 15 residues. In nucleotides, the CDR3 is TGCGCCAGCAGCGTAGCAGAGAAGAACACCGGGGAGCTGTTTTTT. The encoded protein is CASSVAEKNTGELFF. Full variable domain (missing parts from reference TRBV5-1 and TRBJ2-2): KAGVTQTPRYLIKTRGQQVTLSCSPISGHRSVSWYQQTPGQGLQFLFEYFSETQRNKGNFPGRFSGRQFSNSRSEMNVSTLELGDSALYLCASSVAEKNTGELFFGEGSRLTVL.

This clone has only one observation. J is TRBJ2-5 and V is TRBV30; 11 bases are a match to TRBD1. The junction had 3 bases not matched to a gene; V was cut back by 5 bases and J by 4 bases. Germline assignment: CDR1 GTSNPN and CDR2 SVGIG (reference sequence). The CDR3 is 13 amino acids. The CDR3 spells CAWGTGGTETQYF. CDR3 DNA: TGTGCCTGGGGGACAGGGGGGACAGAGACCCAGTACTTC.

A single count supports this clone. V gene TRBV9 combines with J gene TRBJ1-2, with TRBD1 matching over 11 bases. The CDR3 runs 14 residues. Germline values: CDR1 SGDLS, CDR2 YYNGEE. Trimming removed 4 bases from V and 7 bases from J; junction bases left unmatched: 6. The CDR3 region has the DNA TGTGCCAGCAGCCCACGGACAGGGGGCGTTGGCTACACCTTC. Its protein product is CASSPRTGGVGYTF.

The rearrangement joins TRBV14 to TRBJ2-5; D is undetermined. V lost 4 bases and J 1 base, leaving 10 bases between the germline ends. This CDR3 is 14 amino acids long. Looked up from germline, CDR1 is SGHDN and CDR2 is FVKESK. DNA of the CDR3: TGTGCCAGCAGCCGTCGAGGCGGCCAAGAGACCCAGTACTTC. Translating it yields CASSRRGGQETQYF.

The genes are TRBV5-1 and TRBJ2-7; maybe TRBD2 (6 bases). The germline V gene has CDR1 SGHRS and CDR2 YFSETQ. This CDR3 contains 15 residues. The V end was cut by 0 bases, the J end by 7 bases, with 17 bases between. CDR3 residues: CASSLESGDLSEQYF. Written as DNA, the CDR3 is TGCGCCAGCAGCTTGGAGTCGGGAGATTTGAGTGAGCAGTACTTC.

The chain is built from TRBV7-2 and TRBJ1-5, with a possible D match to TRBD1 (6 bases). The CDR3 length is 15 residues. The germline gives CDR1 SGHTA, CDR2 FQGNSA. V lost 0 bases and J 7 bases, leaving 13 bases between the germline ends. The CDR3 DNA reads TGTGCCAGCAGCTTAGCGTTAGGGGGTGGCCAGCCCCAGCATTTT. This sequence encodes CASSLALGGGQPQHF.

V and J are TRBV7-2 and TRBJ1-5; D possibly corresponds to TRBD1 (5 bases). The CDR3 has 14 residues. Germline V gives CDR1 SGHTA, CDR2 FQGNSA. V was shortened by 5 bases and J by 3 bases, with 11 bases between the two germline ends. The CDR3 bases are TGTGCCAGCAGCGCCGGGACTACCAATCAGCCCCAGCATTTT. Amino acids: CASSAGTTNQPQHF.

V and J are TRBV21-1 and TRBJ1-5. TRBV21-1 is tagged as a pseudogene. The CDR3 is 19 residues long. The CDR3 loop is CASSKALYDSLARNQPQHF. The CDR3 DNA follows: TGTGCCAGCAGCAAAGCGCTATATGACAGCCTAGCGAGGAATCAGCCCCAGCATTTT.

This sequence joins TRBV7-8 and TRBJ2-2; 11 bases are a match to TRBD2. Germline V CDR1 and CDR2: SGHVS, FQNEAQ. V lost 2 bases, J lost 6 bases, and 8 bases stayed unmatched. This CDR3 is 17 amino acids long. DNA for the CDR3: TGTGCCAGCAGCTTAATACGACTAGCGGGGTACGCCGGGGAGCTGTTTTTT. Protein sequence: CASSLIRLAGYAGELFF.

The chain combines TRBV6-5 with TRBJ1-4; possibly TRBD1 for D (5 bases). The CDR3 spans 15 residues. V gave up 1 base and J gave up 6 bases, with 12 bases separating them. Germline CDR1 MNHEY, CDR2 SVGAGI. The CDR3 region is CASSYFGGGDEKLFF. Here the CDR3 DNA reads TGTGCCAGCAGTTACTTCGGGGGAGGGGATGAAAAACTGTTTTTT.

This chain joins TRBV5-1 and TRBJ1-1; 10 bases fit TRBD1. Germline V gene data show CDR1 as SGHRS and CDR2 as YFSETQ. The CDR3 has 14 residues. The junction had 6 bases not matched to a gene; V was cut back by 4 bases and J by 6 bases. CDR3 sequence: CASSPGTGAAEAFF. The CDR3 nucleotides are TGCGCCAGCAGCCCTGGGACAGGGGCGGCTGAAGCTTTCTTT.

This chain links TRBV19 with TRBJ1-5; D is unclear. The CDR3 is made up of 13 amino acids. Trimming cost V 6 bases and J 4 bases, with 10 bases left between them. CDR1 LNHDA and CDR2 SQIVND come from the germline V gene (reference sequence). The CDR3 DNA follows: TGTGCCAGTAGGAAAAGTTTGAATCAGCCCCAGCATTTT. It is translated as CASRKSLNQPQHF.

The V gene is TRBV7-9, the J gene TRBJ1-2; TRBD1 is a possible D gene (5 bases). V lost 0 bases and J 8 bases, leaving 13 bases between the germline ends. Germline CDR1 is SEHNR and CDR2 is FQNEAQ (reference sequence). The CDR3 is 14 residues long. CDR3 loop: CASSLAGLMGGYTF. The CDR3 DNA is TGTGCCAGCAGCTTAGCGGGGCTGATGGGAGGCTACACCTTC. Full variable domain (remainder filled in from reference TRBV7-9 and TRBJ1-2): DTGVSQNPRHKITKRGQNVTFRCDPISEHNRLYWYRQTLGQGPEFLTYFQNEAQLEKSRLLSDRFSAERPKGSFSTLEIQRTEQGDSAMYLCASSLAGLMGGYTFGSGTRLTVV.

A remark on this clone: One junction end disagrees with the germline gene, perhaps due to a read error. DNA of the CDR3: TGCGCCAGCAGCTTGACAGGGGAAGTCTATGACTACACCTTC. Amino acids: CASSLTGEVYDYTF. J is TRBJ1-2 and V is TRBV5-1; 7 bases line up with TRBD1. CDR1 is SGHRS, CDR2 YFSETQ, per germline. This CDR3 comprises 14 residues.

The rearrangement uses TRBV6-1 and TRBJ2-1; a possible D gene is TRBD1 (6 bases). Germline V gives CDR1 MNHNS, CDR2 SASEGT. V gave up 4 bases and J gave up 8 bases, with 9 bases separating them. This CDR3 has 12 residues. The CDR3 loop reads CASSVQGYEQFF. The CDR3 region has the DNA TGTGCCAGCAGTGTGCAGGGGTATGAGCAGTTCTTC.

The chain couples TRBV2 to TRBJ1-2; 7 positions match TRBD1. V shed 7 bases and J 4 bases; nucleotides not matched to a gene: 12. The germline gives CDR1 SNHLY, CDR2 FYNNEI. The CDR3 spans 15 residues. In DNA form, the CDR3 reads TGTGCCAGCACCCAGGGGCAGGGGGACCTCTATGGCTACACCTTC. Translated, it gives CASTQGQGDLYGYTF.

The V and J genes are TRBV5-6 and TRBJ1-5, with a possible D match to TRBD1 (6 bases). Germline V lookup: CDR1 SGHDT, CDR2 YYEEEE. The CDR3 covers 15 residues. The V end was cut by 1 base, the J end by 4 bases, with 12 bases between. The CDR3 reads CASSLFTGTNQPQHF. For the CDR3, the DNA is TGTGCCAGCAGCTTGTTCACAGGGACGAATCAGCCCCAGCATTTT.

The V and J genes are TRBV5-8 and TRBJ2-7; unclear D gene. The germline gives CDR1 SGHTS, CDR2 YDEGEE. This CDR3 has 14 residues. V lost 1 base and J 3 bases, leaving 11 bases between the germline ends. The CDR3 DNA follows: TGTGCCAGCAGCTTGAACCTCGGTCTCTACGAGCAGTACTTC. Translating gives CASSLNLGLYEQYF.

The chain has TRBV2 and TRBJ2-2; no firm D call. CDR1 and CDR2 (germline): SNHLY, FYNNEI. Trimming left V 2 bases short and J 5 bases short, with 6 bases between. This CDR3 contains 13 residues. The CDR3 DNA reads TGTGCCAGCAGTGAACAGACTACCGGGGAGCTGTTTTTT. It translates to CASSEQTTGELFF.

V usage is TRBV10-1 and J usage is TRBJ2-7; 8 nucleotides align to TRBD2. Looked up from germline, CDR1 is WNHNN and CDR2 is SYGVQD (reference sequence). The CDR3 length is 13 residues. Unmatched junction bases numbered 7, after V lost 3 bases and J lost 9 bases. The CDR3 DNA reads TGCGCCAGCAGTGATCCAGCGGGAGTTGTGCAGTACTTC. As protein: CASSDPAGVVQYF.

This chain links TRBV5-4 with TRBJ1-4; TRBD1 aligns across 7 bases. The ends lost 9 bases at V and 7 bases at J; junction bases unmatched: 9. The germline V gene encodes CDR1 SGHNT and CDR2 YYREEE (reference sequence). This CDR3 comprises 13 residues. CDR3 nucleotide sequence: TGTGCCACTACAGGGGCGGTTGGTGAAAAACTGTTTTTT. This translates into CATTGAVGEKLFF.

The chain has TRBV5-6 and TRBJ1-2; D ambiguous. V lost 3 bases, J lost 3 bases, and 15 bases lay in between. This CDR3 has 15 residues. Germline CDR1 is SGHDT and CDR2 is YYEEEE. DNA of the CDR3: TGTGCCAGCAGCTCCCAAGTTGCCAATCACTATGGCTACACCTTC. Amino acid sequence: CASSSQVANHYGYTF.

CDR3 DNA sequence: TGTGCCAGCAGACCGGGACCAGGGAACACCGGGGAGCTGTTTTTT. Protein: CASRPGPGNTGELFF. The V gene is TRBV2, the J gene TRBJ2-2; tentatively, D is TRBD1 or TRBD2 (5 bases each). CDR3 length: 15 residues. V was cut by 6 bases and J by 1 base, with 12 bases left in between. Germline-derived CDR1 and CDR2 are SNHLY and FYNNEI. The entire variable domain, with the rest obtained from reference TRBV2 and TRBJ2-2, is as follows: EPEVTQTPSHQVTQMGQEVILRCVPISNHLYFYWYRQILGQKVEFLVSFYNNEISEKSEIFDDQFSVERPDGSNFTLKIRSTKLEDSAMYFCASRPGPGNTGELFFGEGSRLTVL.

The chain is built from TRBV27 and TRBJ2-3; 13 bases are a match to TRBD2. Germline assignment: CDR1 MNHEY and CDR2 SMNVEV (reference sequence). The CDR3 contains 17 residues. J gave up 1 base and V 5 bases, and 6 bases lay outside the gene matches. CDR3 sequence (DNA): TGTGCCAGCAGTCCCATCGGACTAGCGGGGGGCACAGATACGCAGTATTTT. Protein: CASSPIGLAGGTDTQYF.

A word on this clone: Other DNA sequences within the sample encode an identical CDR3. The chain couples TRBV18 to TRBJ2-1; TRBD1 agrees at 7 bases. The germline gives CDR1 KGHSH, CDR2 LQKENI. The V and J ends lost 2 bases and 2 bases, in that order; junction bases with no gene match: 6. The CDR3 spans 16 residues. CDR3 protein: CASSPSSGTAYNEQFF. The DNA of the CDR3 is TGTGCCAGCTCACCAAGTTCCGGGACAGCCTACAATGAGCAGTTCTTC. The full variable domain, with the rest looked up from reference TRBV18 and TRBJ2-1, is NAGVMQNPRHLVRRRGQEARLRCSPMKGHSHVYWYRQLPEEGLKFMVYLQKENIIDESGMPKERFSAEFPKEGPSILRIQQVVRGDSAAYFCASSPSSGTAYNEQFFGPGTRLTVL.

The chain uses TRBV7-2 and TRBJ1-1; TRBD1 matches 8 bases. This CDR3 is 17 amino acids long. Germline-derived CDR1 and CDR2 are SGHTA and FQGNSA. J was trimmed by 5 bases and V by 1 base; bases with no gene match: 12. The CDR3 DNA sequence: TGTGCCAGCAGCTTAGTATATGGGACAGGAGTGCGGACTGAAGCTTTCTTT. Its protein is CASSLVYGTGVRTEAFF.

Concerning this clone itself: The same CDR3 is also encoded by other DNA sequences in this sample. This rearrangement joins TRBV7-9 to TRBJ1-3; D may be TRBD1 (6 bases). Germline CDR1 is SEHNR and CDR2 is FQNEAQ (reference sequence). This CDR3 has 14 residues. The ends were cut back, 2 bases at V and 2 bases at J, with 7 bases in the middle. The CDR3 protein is CASSLSGAGNTIYF. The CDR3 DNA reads TGTGCCAGCAGCTTATCAGGGGCTGGAAACACCATATATTTT.